A single sample is the source of the 28 T cell receptor beta chains below, sequenced in a study of T cells after posttransplantation cyclophosphamide. TCRdb's copy holds only in-frame clones and misses some; the assay was immunoSEQ multiplex PCR. The sample shows some 27,000 clones, 86% of them seen only once. The sequenced sample consisted of PBMCs. These receptors were obtained from a man aged 50-60 years.

In nucleotides, the CDR3 is TGTGCCATTGGGCGGGACAGGAACACCGGGGAGCTGTTTTTT. Its protein is CAIGRDRNTGELFF. The chain joins TRBV10-3 to TRBJ2-2, with D possibly TRBD1 on 7 matching bases. Trimming removed 9 bases at V and 1 base at J, with 12 bases between. The germline V gene encodes CDR1 ENHRY and CDR2 SYGVKD. The CDR3 length is 14 residues.

This sequence joins TRBV7-2 and TRBJ2-7; D remains ambiguous. The CDR3 covers 12 residues. The V gene's germline CDR1 is SGHTA and CDR2 FQGNSA. V lost 6 bases, J lost 4 bases, and 10 bases lay in between. The CDR3 sequence: CASSYLRYEQYF. DNA of the CDR3: TGTGCCAGCAGTTACCTCCGGTACGAGCAGTACTTC.

The chain has TRBV7-6 and TRBJ1-1; perhaps TRBD1 as D (6 bases). Germline lookup yields CDR1 SGHVS and CDR2 FNYEAQ. The CDR3 length is 13 residues. Between the trimmed V and J ends, which lost 0 bases and 4 bases, there was a span of 6 bases. Here the CDR3 DNA reads TGTGCCAGCAGCTTAGCGGGGGCCACTGAAGCTTTCTTT. As protein: CASSLAGATEAFF.

This chain links TRBV2 with TRBJ2-2, with 8 bases that match TRBD1. The trim removed 6 bases at V and 5 bases at J, leaving 17 bases unmatched. Germline CDR1 is SNHLY and CDR2 is FYNNEI. CDR3 length: 18 residues. In DNA, the CDR3 is TGTGCCAGCAGCCGCACCTGGACAGGGTCGATCGTTACCGGGGAGCTGTTTTTT. Its translation is CASSRTWTGSIVTGELFF. The variable domain in full, completed from reference TRBV2 and TRBJ2-2, reads EPEVTQTPSHQVTQMGQEVILRCVPISNHLYFYWYRQILGQKVEFLVSFYNNEISEKSEIFDDQFSVERPDGSNFTLKIRSTKLEDSAMYFCASSRTWTGSIVTGELFFGEGSRLTVL.

The chain joins TRBV11-3 to TRBJ1-6; perhaps TRBD1 as D (6 bases). Trimming took off 2 bases at V and 6 bases at J, with 8 bases between the two ends. The CDR3 spans 14 residues. In germline, CDR1 is SGHNT, CDR2 YENEEA. DNA for the CDR3: TGTGCCAGCAGCTTATCAGGGGTTAATTCACCCCTCCACTTT. This gives the protein CASSLSGVNSPLHF.

V gene TRBV7-8 combines with J gene TRBJ2-5; TRBD2 agrees at 10 bases. This CDR3 contains 19 residues. Germline V gene sequence: CDR1 SGHVS, CDR2 FQNEAQ. With V trimmed by 4 bases and J by 4 bases, 18 bases remained unmatched. CDR3 sequence: CASSSRPAGAGGGRETQYF. DNA of the CDR3: TGTGCCAGCAGCTCCCGACCAGCAGGAGCGGGGGGGGGTCGAGAGACCCAGTACTTC. The full variable domain, its missing parts supplied by reference TRBV7-8 and TRBJ2-5, is GAGVSQSPRYKVAKRGQDVALRCDPISGHVSLFWYQQALGQGPEFLTYFQNEAQLDKSGLPSDRFFAERPEGSVSTLKIQRTQQEDSAVYLCASSSRPAGAGGGRETQYFGPGTRLLVL.

The V call is TRBV11-3, the J call TRBJ1-1, with D maybe TRBD1 (6 bases). CDR1 is SGHNT and CDR2 is YENEEA in the germline V gene. With 3 bases removed from V and 6 bases from J, the gap between germline ends came to 20 bases. This CDR3 is 16 amino acids long. CDR3 residues: CASSLAYRRTASEAFF. In nucleotides, the CDR3 is TGTGCCAGCAGCTTGGCCTACCGGAGGACAGCATCTGAAGCTTTCTTT.

The rearrangement links TRBV6-5 to TRBJ2-7; 10 bases are shared with TRBD1. Germline V CDR1 and CDR2: MNHEY, SVGAGI. This CDR3 has 15 amino acids. V shed 5 bases, J shed 7 bases, and the junction held 11 bases outside the gene matches. This CDR3 reads CASSTPGQGSREQYF. CDR3 DNA sequence: TGTGCCAGCAGTACGCCGGGACAGGGGTCGAGGGAGCAGTACTTC.

The genes are TRBV11-2 and TRBJ2-7; 8 positions match TRBD1. Germline assignment: CDR1 SGHAT and CDR2 FQNNGV. V dropped 5 bases and J dropped 2; count of bases not matched to a gene: 11. The CDR3 sequence is 16 residues long. CDR3 residues: CASSPIRTGRAYEQYF. The CDR3 DNA is TGTGCCAGCAGCCCCATCCGGACAGGGAGAGCCTACGAGCAGTACTTC.

This chain links TRBV4-2 with TRBJ2-7; TRBD1 might be the D (5 bases). The CDR3 has 15 residues. Trimming left V 0 bases short and J 2 bases short, with 11 bases between. Germline CDR1 is LGHNA and CDR2 is YNFKEQ. CDR3 nucleotide sequence: TGTGCCAGCAGCCAAGAACTCACAGGTACCTACGAGCAGTACTTC. Translated, it gives CASSQELTGTYEQYF.

V is TRBV30 and J is TRBJ1-1; TRBD1 is a possible D gene (6 bases). The V end lost 1 base, the J end lost 4 bases, and 16 bases lay between the germline ends. CDR1 and CDR2 from the germline V gene are GTSNPN and SVGIG (reference sequence). This CDR3 is built from 15 residues. DNA of the CDR3: TGTGCCTGGAGTGAGGGCAGGGGATTTCCCACTGAAGCTTTCTTT. Amino acid sequence: CAWSEGRGFPTEAFF. Looking up the rest from reference TRBV30 and TRBJ1-1 gives the full variable domain: SQTIHQWPATLVQPVGSPLSLECTVEGTSNPNLYWYRQAAGRGLQLLFYSVGIGQISSEVPQNLSASRPQDRQFILSSKKLLLSDSGFYLCAWSEGRGFPTEAFFGQGTRLTVV.

The chain has TRBV29-1 and TRBJ2-5, with D possibly matching TRBD2 (5 bases). Trimming pared 4 bases from V and 5 bases from J, leaving 11 bases between. This CDR3 is built from 12 residues. Germline lookup yields CDR1 SQVTM and CDR2 ANQGSEA. CDR3 DNA sequence: TGCAGCGTTGGTCGGGGTAGGGAGACCCAGTACTTC. Its protein is CSVGRGRETQYF.

This clone was seen only once. The chain is built from TRBV9 and TRBJ2-3; a weak D match, TRBD2 (5 bases). The V end was cut by 2 bases, the J end by 1 base, with 14 bases between. The CDR3 has 16 residues. CDR1 is SGDLS, CDR2 YYNGEE, per germline. The CDR3 nucleotides are TGTGCCAGCAGCGTTGGGCTACGGGATGGCACAGATACGCAGTATTTT. It codes for CASSVGLRDGTDTQYF.

This clone has more than one count but fewer than ten. This chain joins TRBV19 and TRBJ1-3, with TRBD1 matching over 8 bases. Trimming took 5 bases from V and 3 from J; bases not matched to a gene: 9. This CDR3 has 16 residues. Germline CDR1 and CDR2: LNHDA and SQIVND (reference sequence). CDR3 amino acids: CASSLSGTGSGNTIYF. CDR3 DNA sequence: TGTGCCAGTAGTCTTTCGGGGACAGGCAGTGGAAACACCATATATTTT.

V usage is TRBV6-5 and J usage is TRBJ1-1; D is perhaps TRBD1 (5 bases). This CDR3 has 14 residues. Trimming removed 6 bases at V and 4 bases at J, with 15 bases between. From germline, CDR1 is MNHEY and CDR2 SVGAGI. The CDR3 region is CASRPPGGSTEAFF. The CDR3 DNA is TGTGCCAGCAGGCCCCCGGGGGGAAGCACTGAAGCTTTCTTT.

V is TRBV11-3 and J is TRBJ2-7, with D perhaps TRBD1 (5 bases). Germline V CDR1 and CDR2: SGHNT, YENEEA. Trimming cost V 5 bases and J 3 bases, with 17 bases left between them. There are 15 residues in the CDR3. CDR3: CASSPGIFSLYEQYF. Written as DNA, the CDR3 is TGTGCCAGCAGCCCAGGGATTTTTTCTCTCTACGAGCAGTACTTC.

This chain joins TRBV7-2 and TRBJ2-5, with TRBD1 as a possible D gene (6 bases). V lost 5 bases, J lost 7 bases, and 17 bases lay in between. This CDR3 is 14 amino acids long. Germline lookup yields CDR1 SGHTA and CDR2 FQGNSA. CDR3 sequence reads: CASSKEPLGGTQYF. CDR3 bases: TGTGCCAGCAGCAAAGAACCCCTAGGGGGGACCCAGTACTTC.

V usage is TRBV7-2 and J usage is TRBJ1-3, with D hard to call. The CDR3 length is 12 residues. Germline V gives CDR1 SGHTA, CDR2 FQGNSA. V was clipped by 3 bases and J by 8 bases, with 8 bases between them. The CDR3 bases are TGTGCCAGCAGCTTCAATACAGACACCATATATTTT. This translates into CASSFNTDTIYF.

The chain uses TRBV11-2 and TRBJ2-3; the D is unclear. CDR3 length: 14 residues. Per the germline V gene, CDR1 is SGHAT and CDR2 is FQNNGV. V shed 1 base and J shed 4 bases, with 9 bases lying between them. Written as DNA, the CDR3 is TGTGCCAGCAGCTTAGTAGCATTCTCAGATACGCAGTATTTT. This translates into CASSLVAFSDTQYF.

This clone came up a few times. J is TRBJ1-5 and V is TRBV19; D gene ambiguous. The CDR3 totals 14 residues. Trimming shortened V by 5 bases and J by 3 bases, and 11 bases separated the two germline ends. CDR1 is LNHDA, CDR2 SQIVND, per germline (reference sequence). The CDR3 protein is CASSPNDINQPQHF. The CDR3 coding sequence is TGTGCCAGTAGTCCAAACGACATCAATCAGCCCCAGCATTTT.

V is TRBV12-5 and J is TRBJ2-6; tentative D call: TRBD1 (7 bases). From germline, CDR1 is LGHNT and CDR2 FRNRAP. This CDR3 has 17 residues. V gave up 2 bases and J gave up 6 bases, with 17 bases separating them. CDR3 loop: CASGLTLGGGEANVLTF. DNA for the CDR3: TGTGCTAGTGGTTTGACACTAGGAGGGGGCGAGGCCAACGTCCTGACTTTC.

The chain links TRBV10-2 to TRBJ2-2; D uncertain. Trimming cost V 11 bases and J 0 bases, with 10 bases left between them. Germline CDR1 reads WSHSY; CDR2 reads SAAADI. CDR3 length: 13 amino acids. In DNA form, the CDR3 reads TGCGCCTCGCGTGCCCCGAACACCGGGGAGCTGTTTTTT. Translation: CASRAPNTGELFF.

This chain joins TRBV7-9 and TRBJ2-6; 7 positions match TRBD1. V was pared by 8 bases and J by 0 bases, with 7 bases of the junction left unmatched. The CDR3 contains 16 residues. Germline V lookup: CDR1 SEHNR, CDR2 FQNEAQ (reference sequence). The CDR3 protein is CASAGTDYSGANVLTF. The DNA for the CDR3 is TGTGCCAGCGCTGGGACAGACTACTCTGGGGCCAACGTCCTGACTTTC.

J is TRBJ1-2 and V is TRBV5-1; TRBD1 is a possible D gene (6 bases). The germline V and J ends were trimmed by 1 base and 6 bases, with 13 bases remaining between them. Germline CDR1 is SGHRS and CDR2 is YFSETQ. The CDR3 runs 14 residues. The chain's CDR3 is CASSLLTGTNGYTF. CDR3 bases: TGCGCCAGCAGCTTGCTAACAGGGACAAATGGCTACACCTTC. The complete variable domain, with remaining parts taken from reference TRBV5-1 and TRBJ1-2, reads KAGVTQTPRYLIKTRGQQVTLSCSPISGHRSVSWYQQTPGQGLQFLFEYFSETQRNKGNFPGRFSGRQFSNSRSEMNVSTLELGDSALYLCASSLLTGTNGYTFGSGTRLTVV.

This clone came up once. The V gene is TRBV2, the J gene TRBJ2-7; D might be TRBD2 (6 bases). V lost 7 bases and J lost 4, with 8 bases in between. The CDR3 is 11 amino acids. The V gene's germline CDR1 is SNHLY and CDR2 FYNNEI. CDR3 coding DNA: TGTGCCAGCAAACTAGCTTACGAGCAGTACTTC. Translating it yields CASKLAYEQYF.

The CDR3 reads CASSLGQGSGAGANVLTF. For the CDR3, the DNA is TGCGCCAGCAGCTTGGGACAGGGGAGCGGAGCTGGGGCCAACGTCCTGACTTTC. The V gene is TRBV5-1, the J gene TRBJ2-6; 8 bases match TRBD1. Germline CDR1 is SGHRS and CDR2 is YFSETQ. Unmatched junction bases numbered 7, after V lost 0 bases and J lost 2 bases. This CDR3 has 18 amino acids.

This clone was picked up a small number of times. CDR3 amino acids: CSVGAWEYEQYF. In DNA, the CDR3 is TGCAGCGTTGGCGCGTGGGAGTACGAGCAGTACTTC. The chain couples TRBV29-1 to TRBJ2-7, with D possibly being TRBD2 (5 bases). This CDR3 is 12 amino acids long. The germline CDR1 and CDR2 sequences are SQVTM and ANQGSEA. Trimming left V 4 bases short and J 4 bases short, with 11 bases between.

The rearrangement uses TRBV27 and TRBJ2-1; D gene uncertain. CDR1 MNHEY and CDR2 SMNVEV come from the germline V gene (reference sequence). V was shortened by 2 bases and J by 0 bases, with 11 bases between the two germline ends. The CDR3 contains 16 residues. CDR3 nucleotides: TGTGCCAGCAGTTTAAGGTCACACAGCTCCTACAATGAGCAGTTCTTC. This translates into CASSLRSHSSYNEQFF.